This is a list of T cell receptor beta chains from one sample in a study of T cell repertoires in cytomegalovirus infection. Antigens of these TCRs are unknown. From the reads, TCRdb called clonotypes with MiXCR, one entry per CDR3 protein. The sample carries around 300,000 distinct CDR3 sequences, around 20% recorded once. The specimen comprised cultured PBMCs, sampled from culture after CMV antigen stimulation. Every receptor here comes from a human donor in good health (CMV status not recorded). Some clones in this sample may be carry-over from other donors' samples. Both conserved end residues are part of each CDR3. A D gene is named only where the DNA matches it firmly. Expanded clones get a size class; other rows say once, few or many, or leave the size out.

j_call	d_call	clone_size	v_call	cdr3_nt	cdr3_aa
TRBJ2-1	TRBD1	.	TRBV5-1	TGCGCCAGCGTTCAAGGGACAGGGGGCTTAGGTGAGCAGTTCTTC	CASVQGTGGLGEQFF
TRBJ1-2	TRBD1	.	TRBV15	TGTGCCACCAGCAGAGTGTCCGGACAGGGAGGCATCTATGGCTACACCTTC	CATSRVSGQGGIYGYTF
TRBJ1-1	.	.	TRBV20-1	TGCAGTGCTAGACGAGCGGAGGGAGGGACTGAAGCTTTCTTT	CSARRAEGGTEAFF
TRBJ2-7	TRBD2	.	TRBV19	TGTGCCAGTAGTATGGGCGGCGGGAGCGAGCAGTACTTC	CASSMGGGSEQYF
TRBJ1-1	.	few	TRBV29-1	TGCAGCTCAACAACCAACAGGGCCCCGAACACTGAAGCTTTCTTT	CSSTTNRAPNTEAFF
TRBJ1-2	.	.	TRBV6-2/TRBV6-3	TGTGCCAGCAGTCCTACTGATGACAGACGTTATGGCTACACCTTC	CASSPTDDRRYGYTF
TRBJ2-1	TRBD2	.	TRBV19	TGTGCCAGTAGTCATTTCCCGACTAGCGGGAGTTTTAAGAATGAGCAGTTCTTC	CASSHFPTSGSFKNEQFF
TRBJ2-1	.	many	TRBV7-9	TGTGCCAGCAGCGGGAGAGAGCAGTTCTTC	CASSGREQFF
TRBJ2-3	.	many	TRBV11-3	TGTGCCAGCAGCCCCAGGGGAACCACAGATACGCAGTATTTT	CASSPRGTTDTQYF
TRBJ2-5	.	.	TRBV28	TGTGCCAGCAGAACCGGCCGAGAAGAGACCCAGTACTTC	CASRTGREETQYF
TRBJ2-3	TRBD2	few	TRBV20-1	TGCAGTGCTAGAGCGGGAGGGCCACATACGCAGTATTTT	CSARAGGPHTQYF
TRBJ1-2	.	.	TRBV6-5	TGTGCCAGCAGTTATGAGGGTTTGGATGGCTACACCTTC	CASSYEGLDGYTF
TRBJ2-5	.	few	TRBV3-1	TGTGCCAGCAGCCAAGAAGGAGGGCGGGAGACCCAGTACTTC	CASSQEGGRETQYF
TRBJ1-1	.	.	TRBV30	TGTGCCTGGAGTGTTTCTTCTGAAGCTTTCTTT	CAWSVSSEAFF
TRBJ2-3	TRBD2	.	TRBV12-3/TRBV12-4	TGTGCCAGCAGCCCCACGGCTAGCGGGAGGGCCTGGACAGATACGCAGTATTTT	CASSPTASGRAWTDTQYF
TRBJ2-1	TRBD2	few	TRBV28	TGTGCCAGCAGCAGCGGGGCATCTCCCTCCTACAATGAGCAGTTCTTC	CASSSGASPSYNEQFF
TRBJ2-7	.	few	TRBV20-1	TGCAGTGCTAGAGGAGGAGGGCTTAATGGGCAGTACTTC	CSARGGGLNGQYF
TRBJ2-5	.	few	TRBV19	TGTGCCAGTAGTATAGCCCCAGGGACAGAGACCCAGTACTTC	CASSIAPGTETQYF
TRBJ2-7	.	.	TRBV4-1	TGCGCCAGCAGCCAAGATTTAGCGGACTCCTACGAGCAGTACTTC	CASSQDLADSYEQYF
TRBJ2-1	TRBD2	.	TRBV6-2/TRBV6-3	TGTGCCAGCAGCCAACTAGCGTTTCATGAGCAGTTCTTC	CASSQLAFHEQFF
TRBJ1-6	.	.	TRBV20-1	TGCAGTGCTAGAGGGGTTGGGGGCCTGGGAGATTCACCCCTCCACTTT	CSARGVGGLGDSPLHF
TRBJ2-7	TRBD1	few	TRBV10-3	TGTGCCATCAAAGGCCGGGACAGTCTATCCTACGAGCAGTACTTC	CAIKGRDSLSYEQYF